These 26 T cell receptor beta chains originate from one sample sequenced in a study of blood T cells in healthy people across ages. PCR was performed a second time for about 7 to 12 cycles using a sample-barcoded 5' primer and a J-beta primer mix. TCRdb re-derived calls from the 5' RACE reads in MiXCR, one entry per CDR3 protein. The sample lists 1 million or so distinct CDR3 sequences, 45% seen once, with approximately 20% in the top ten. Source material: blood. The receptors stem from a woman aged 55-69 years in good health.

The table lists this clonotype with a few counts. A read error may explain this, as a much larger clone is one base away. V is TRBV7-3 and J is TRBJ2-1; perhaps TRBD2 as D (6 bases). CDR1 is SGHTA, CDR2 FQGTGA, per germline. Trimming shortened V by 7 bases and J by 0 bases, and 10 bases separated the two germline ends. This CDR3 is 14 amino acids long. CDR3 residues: CASTPGGSYNEQFF. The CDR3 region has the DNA TGTGCCAGCACCCCCGGGGGCTCCTACAATGAGCAGTTCTTC.

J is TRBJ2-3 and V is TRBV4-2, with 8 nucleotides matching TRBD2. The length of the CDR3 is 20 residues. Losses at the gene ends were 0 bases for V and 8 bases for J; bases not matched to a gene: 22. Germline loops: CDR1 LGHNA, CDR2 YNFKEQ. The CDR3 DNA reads TGTGCCAGCAGCCAAGATCCCCCTACTAGCGGAGGTAGCGGGTGGGTTACGCAGTATTTT. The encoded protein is CASSQDPPTSGGSGWVTQYF.

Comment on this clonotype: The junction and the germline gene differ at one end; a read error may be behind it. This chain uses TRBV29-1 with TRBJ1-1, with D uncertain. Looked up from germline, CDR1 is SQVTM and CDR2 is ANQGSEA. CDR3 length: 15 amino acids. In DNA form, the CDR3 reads TGCAGCGTTGAAGTCTGGGGTACAGCGAACGCTGAAGCTTTCTTT. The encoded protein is CSVEVWGTANAEAFF.

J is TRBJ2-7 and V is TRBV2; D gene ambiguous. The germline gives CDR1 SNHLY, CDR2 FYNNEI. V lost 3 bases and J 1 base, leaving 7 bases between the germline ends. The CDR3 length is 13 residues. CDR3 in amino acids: CASSEWHSYEQYF. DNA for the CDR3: TGTGCCAGCAGTGAGTGGCATTCCTACGAGCAGTACTTC.

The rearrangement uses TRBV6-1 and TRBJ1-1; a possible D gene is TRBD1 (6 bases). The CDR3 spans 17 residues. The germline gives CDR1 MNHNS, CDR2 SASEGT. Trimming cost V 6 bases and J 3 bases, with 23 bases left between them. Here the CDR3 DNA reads TGTGCCAGCAGAGTAAACAGGGAAATCCAACTCTACACTGAAGCTTTCTTT. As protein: CASRVNREIQLYTEAFF.

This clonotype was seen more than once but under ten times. CDR3 in amino acids: CATSRGSGSGAFF. The DNA of the CDR3 is TGTGCCACCAGCAGAGGCTCTGGAAGTGGAGCTTTCTTT. The chain is built from TRBV15 and TRBJ1-1, with D hard to call. Trimming left V 1 base short and J 10 bases short, with 13 bases between. Germline V gene sequence: CDR1 LNHNV, CDR2 YYDKDF (reference sequence). This CDR3 is built from 13 residues.

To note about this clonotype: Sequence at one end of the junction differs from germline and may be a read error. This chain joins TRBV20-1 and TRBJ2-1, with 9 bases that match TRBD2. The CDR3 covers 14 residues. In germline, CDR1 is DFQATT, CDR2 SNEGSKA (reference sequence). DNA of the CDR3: TGCAGTGCCTGGAGGCGGGGGGGTCACAAGGAGCAGTTCTTC. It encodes CSAWRRGGHKEQFF.

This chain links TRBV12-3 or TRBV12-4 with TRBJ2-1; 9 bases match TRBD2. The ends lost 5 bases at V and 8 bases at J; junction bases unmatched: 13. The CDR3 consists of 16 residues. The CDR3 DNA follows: TGTGCCAGCAGTCCTGCTACGAGCGGGAGGTCCGATGAGCAGTTCTTC. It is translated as CASSPATSGRSDEQFF.

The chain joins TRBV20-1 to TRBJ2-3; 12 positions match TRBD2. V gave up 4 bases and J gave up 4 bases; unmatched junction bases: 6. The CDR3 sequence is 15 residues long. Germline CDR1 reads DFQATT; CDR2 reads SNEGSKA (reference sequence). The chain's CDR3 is CSAIMTSGSPDTQYF. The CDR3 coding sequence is TGCAGTGCTATCATGACTAGCGGGAGTCCAGATACGCAGTATTTT.

The CDR3 DNA sequence: TGTGCCAGCTCACCACGTACTCAGAACAATGAGCAGTACTTC. Translated: CASSPRTQNNEQYF. The V call is TRBV18, the J call TRBJ2-5; D ambiguous. Germline values: CDR1 KGHSH, CDR2 LQKENI. The CDR3 sequence is 14 residues long. V gave up 1 base and J gave up 11 bases, with 17 bases separating them.

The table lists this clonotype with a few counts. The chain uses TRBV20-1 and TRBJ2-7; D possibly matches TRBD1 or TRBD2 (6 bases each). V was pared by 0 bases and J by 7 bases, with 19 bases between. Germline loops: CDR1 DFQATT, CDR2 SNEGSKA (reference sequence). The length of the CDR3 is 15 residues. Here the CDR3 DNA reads TGCAGTGCTAGAGATTGGGGGGCGGTCGTGGGGGAGCAGTACTTC. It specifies CSARDWGAVVGEQYF.

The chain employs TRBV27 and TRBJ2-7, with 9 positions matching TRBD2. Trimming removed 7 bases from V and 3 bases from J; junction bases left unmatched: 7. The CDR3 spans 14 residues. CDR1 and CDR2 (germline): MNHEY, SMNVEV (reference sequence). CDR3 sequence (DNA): TGTGCCAGCACCTCTGCGGGAGGGAACTACGAGCAGTACTTC. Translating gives CASTSAGGNYEQYF.

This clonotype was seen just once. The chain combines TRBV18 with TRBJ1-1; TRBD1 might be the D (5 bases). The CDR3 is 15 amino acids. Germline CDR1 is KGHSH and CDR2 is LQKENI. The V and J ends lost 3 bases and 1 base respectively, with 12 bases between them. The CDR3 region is CASSPLGETNTEAFF. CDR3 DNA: TGTGCCAGCTCACCGTTAGGGGAGACGAACACTGAAGCTTTCTTT.

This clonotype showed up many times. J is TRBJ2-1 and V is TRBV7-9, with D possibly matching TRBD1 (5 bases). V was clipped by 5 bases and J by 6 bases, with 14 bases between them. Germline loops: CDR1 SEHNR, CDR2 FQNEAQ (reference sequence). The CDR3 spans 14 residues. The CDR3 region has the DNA TGTGCCAGCAGCATCGAAGCAGGGCTCAATGAGCAGTTCTTC. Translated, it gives CASSIEAGLNEQFF. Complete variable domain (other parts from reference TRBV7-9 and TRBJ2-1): DTGVSQNPRHKITKRGQNVTFRCDPISEHNRLYWYRQTLGQGPEFLTYFQNEAQLEKSRLLSDRFSAERPKGSFSTLEIQRTEQGDSAMYLCASSIEAGLNEQFFGPGTRLTVL.

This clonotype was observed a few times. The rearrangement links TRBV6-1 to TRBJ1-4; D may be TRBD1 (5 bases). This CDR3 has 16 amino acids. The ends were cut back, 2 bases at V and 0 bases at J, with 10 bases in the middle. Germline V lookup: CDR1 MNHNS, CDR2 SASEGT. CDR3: CASSEWDGATNEKLFF. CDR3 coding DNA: TGTGCCAGCAGTGAATGGGACGGTGCAACTAATGAAAAACTGTTTTTT.

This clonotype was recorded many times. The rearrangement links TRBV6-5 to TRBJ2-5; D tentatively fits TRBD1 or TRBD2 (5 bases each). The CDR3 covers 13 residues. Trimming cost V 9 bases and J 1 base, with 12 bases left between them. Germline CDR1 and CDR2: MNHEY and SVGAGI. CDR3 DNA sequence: TGTGCCAGTTCCGGGGCCTCCCAAGAGACCCAGTACTTC. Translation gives CASSGASQETQYF.

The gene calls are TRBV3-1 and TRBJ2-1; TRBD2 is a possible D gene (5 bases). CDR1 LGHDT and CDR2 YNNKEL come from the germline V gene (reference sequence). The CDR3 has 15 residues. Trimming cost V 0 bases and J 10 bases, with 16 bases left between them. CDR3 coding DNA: TGTGCCAGCAGCCAAGAGGGCCCTAGCTACGGAGAGCAGTTCTTC. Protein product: CASSQEGPSYGEQFF.

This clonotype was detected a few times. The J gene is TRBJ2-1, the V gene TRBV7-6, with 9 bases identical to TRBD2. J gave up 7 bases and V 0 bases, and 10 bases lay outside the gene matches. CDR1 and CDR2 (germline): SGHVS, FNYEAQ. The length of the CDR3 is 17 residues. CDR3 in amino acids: CASSLAVAGGPRNEQFF. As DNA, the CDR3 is TGTGCCAGCAGCTTAGCGGTGGCGGGAGGGCCGAGAAATGAGCAGTTCTTC. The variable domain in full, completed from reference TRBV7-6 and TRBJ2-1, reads GAGVSQSPRYKVTKRGQDVALRCDPISGHVSLYWYRQALGQGPEFLTYFNYEAQQDKSGLPNDRFSAERPEGSISTLTIQRTEQRDSAMYRCASSLAVAGGPRNEQFFGPGTRLTVL.

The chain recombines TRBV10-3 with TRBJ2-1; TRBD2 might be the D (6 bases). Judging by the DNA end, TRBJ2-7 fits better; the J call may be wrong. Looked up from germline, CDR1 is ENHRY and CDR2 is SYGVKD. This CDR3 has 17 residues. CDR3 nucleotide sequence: TGTGCCATCAAGTCGGCAGAGGACGGGAGCTCCTACAATGAGCAGTACTTC. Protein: CAIKSAEDGSSYNEQYF.

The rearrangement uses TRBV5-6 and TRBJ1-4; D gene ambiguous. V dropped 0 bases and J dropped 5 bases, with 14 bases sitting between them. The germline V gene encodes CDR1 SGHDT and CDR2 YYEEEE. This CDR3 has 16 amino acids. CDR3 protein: CASSLAGAYRNEKLFF. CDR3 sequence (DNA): TGTGCCAGCAGCTTGGCCGGAGCGTACCGGAATGAAAAACTGTTTTTT. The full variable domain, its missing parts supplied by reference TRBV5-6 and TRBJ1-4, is DAGVTQSPTHLIKTRGQQVTLRCSPKSGHDTVSWYQQALGQGPQFIFQYYEEEERQRGNFPDRFSGHQFPNYSSELNVNALLLGDSALYLCASSLAGAYRNEKLFFGSGTQLSVL.

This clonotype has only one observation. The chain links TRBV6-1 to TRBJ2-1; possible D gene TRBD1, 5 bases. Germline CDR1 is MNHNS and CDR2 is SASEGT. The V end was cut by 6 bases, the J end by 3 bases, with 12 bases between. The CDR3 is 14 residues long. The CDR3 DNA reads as TGTGCCAGCAGCCCGTTGACAGACTACAATGAGCAGTTCTTC. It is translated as CASSPLTDYNEQFF.

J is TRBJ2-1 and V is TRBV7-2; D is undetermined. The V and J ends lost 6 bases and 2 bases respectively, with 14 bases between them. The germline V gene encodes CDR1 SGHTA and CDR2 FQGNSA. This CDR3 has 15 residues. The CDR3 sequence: CASSRGPTAYNEQFF. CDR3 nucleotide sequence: TGTGCCAGCAGTCGAGGCCCTACCGCCTACAATGAGCAGTTCTTC.

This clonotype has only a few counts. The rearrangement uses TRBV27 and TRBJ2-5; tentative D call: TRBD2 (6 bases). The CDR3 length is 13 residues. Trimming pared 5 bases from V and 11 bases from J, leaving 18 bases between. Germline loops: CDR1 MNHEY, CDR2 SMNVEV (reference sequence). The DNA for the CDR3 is TGTGCCAGCAGTCTGGAAGACGGGGGTGAGCAGTACTTC. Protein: CASSLEDGGEQYF.

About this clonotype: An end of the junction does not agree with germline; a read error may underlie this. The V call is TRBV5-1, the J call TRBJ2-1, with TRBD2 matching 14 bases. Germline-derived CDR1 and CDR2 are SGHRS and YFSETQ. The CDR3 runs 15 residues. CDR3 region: CASSLGLAGGGEQFF. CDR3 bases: TGTGCCAGCAGTTTAGGACTAGCGGGGGGTGGTGAGCAGTTCTTC.

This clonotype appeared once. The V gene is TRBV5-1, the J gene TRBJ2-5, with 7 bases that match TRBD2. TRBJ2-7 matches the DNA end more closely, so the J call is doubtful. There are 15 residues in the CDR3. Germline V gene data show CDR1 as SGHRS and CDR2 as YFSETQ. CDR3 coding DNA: TGCGCCAGCACCGCTGCTACGGGAGGCCCCTACGAGCAGTACTTC. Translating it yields CASTAATGGPYEQYF.

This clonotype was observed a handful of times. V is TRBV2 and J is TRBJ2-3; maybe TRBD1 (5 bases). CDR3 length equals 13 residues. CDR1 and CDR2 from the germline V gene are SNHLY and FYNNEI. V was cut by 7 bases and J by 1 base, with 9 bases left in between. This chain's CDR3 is CASKGRGTDTQYF. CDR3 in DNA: TGTGCCAGCAAGGGCAGGGGCACAGATACGCAGTATTTT.